This is a list of T cell receptor beta chains from one sample in a study of shared clonotypes between healthy human individuals. Measured with immunoSEQ multiplex PCR; TCRdb has only the in-frame clones, and not every one. The top ten clones hold approximately 0.4% of a sample with fewer than 1.6 million clones, around 98.5% of them seen once. Sequencing input: naive CD4+ T cells sorted from blood. Receptors were obtained from a man aged 25-45 years in good health. The CDR3 runs from the conserved cysteine through the conserved F or W. A D gene is named only where the DNA matches it firmly. Not all rows give a size; the values are once, few, many and, for expanded clones, a class.

>14|-|TRBV9|TRBJ1-1|-
TGTGCCAGCAGCGTAGAGGGCAGGAACACTGAAGCTTTCTTT
CASSVEGRNTEAFF
>13|once|TRBV6-1|TRBJ2-3|TRBD2
TGTGCCAGCATGACTAGCGGGGGAGATACGCAGTATTTT
CASMTSGGDTQYF
>13|-|TRBV29-1|TRBJ2-7|TRBD1
TGCAGCGTAGAGGGACAGGAGCCCTACGAGCAGTACTTC
CSVEGQEPYEQYF
>16|-|TRBV15|TRBJ2-4|-
TGTGCCACCAGCACTAATTACAGGGTTGGGGAAAACATTCAGTACTTC
CATSTNYRVGENIQYF
>16|-|TRBV5-1|TRBJ2-3|-
TGCGCCAGCAGCCTGCATGGGGGGACTAGCACAGATACGCAGTATTTT
CASSLHGGTSTDTQYF
>15|-|TRBV18|TRBJ1-1|-
TGTGCCAGCTCCTCGGCAGGGTCCCACAGAAATGAAGCTTTCTTT
CASSSAGSHRNEAFF
>13|-|TRBV29-1|TRBJ1-5|-
TGCAGCGTTGGAGGGGACAGCAATCAGCCCCAGCATTTT
CSVGGDSNQPQHF
>15|-|TRBV10-3|TRBJ2-7|TRBD2
TGTGCCATCAGTGAGTCGGGAGGGGCAGGGAGGAAAGTGTACTTC
CAISESGGAGRKVYF
>13|once|TRBV28|TRBJ1-5|-
TGTGCCAGCAATCGGGGCATCAATCAGCCCCAGCATTTT
CASNRGINQPQHF
>13|few|TRBV30|TRBJ1-5|TRBD1
TGTGCCTGGAGTGTGACAGGGATGCAGCCCCAGCATTTT
CAWSVTGMQPQHF
>13|-|TRBV7-2|TRBJ2-3|-
TGTGCCGCCGCAGGAGGTAGCACAGATACGCAGTATTTT
CAAAGGSTDTQYF
>14|-|TRBV18|TRBJ2-3|-
TGTGCCAGCTCACCGGGACCCTCGGTAGATACGCAGTATTTT
CASSPGPSVDTQYF
>19|-|TRBV2|TRBJ1-3|TRBD1
TGTGCCAGCAGTGAAGCGCCCCGTCAGGGGGTTATCTCTGGAAACACCATATATTTT
CASSEAPRQGVISGNTIYF
>15|-|TRBV27|TRBJ2-7|TRBD2
TGTGCCAGCAGGGGAAGGCTAGCGGGGAGGAACGAGCAGTACTTC
CASRGRLAGRNEQYF
>15|-|TRBV6-4|TRBJ2-1|TRBD2
TGTGCCAGCAGTGACTCGACTAGCGGGAGCAATGAGCAGTTCTTC
CASSDSTSGSNEQFF
>14|-|TRBV7-6|TRBJ1-4|TRBD1
TGTGCCAGCAGCTTAAGTGGGACAGGGAAAAAACTGTTTTTT
CASSLSGTGKKLFF
>14|-|TRBV6-1|TRBJ2-7|TRBD2
TGTGCCAGCAGTGAACTAGCGGGAGGCTACGAGCAGTACTTC
CASSELAGGYEQYF
>13|-|TRBV28|TRBJ2-4|-
TGTGCCAGCAGTCACCCGGATCTGGACATTCAGTACTTC
CASSHPDLDIQYF
>13|-|TRBV6-5|TRBJ2-2|-
TGTGCCAGCAGTTACTCGCGTGAGGCGGAGCTGTTTTTT
CASSYSREAELFF
>13|-|TRBV19|TRBJ2-1|-
TGTGCCAGTACCCGAGGGGTCATTGGTGAGCAGTTCTTC
CASTRGVIGEQFF
>14|-|TRBV5-1|TRBJ1-1|-
TGCGCCAGCAGCAGCCTCAGGTTGAACACTGAAGCTTTCTTT
CASSSLRLNTEAFF
>16|-|TRBV25-1|TRBJ2-1|TRBD2
TGTGCCAGCAGTGCCACGAGCGGGGTTCACTACAATGAGCAGTTCTTC
CASSATSGVHYNEQFF
>12|-|TRBV7-6|TRBJ2-3|-
TGTGCCAGCAGCCCGCCCACAGATACGCAGTATTTT
CASSPPTDTQYF
>15|-|TRBV29-1|TRBJ2-3|-
TGCAGCGTTGCGGGCGGAATTGAGAGGACAGATACGCAGTATTTT
CSVAGGIERTDTQYF
>16|-|TRBV2|TRBJ2-6|-
TGTGCCAGCAGTGCGGAAAGAGGGGTTGGGGCCAACGTCCTGACTTTC
CASSAERGVGANVLTF
>17|-|TRBV4-1|TRBJ2-1|-
TGCGCCAGCAGCCAAGTTCAGGGGACCAGCTCCTACAATGAGCAGTTCTTC
CASSQVQGTSSYNEQFF
>16|-|TRBV28|TRBJ2-5|TRBD1
TGTGCCAGCAGTCTATTCCGCACAGGGGTGGGGGAGACCCAGTACTTC
CASSLFRTGVGETQYF
>16|-|TRBV2|TRBJ2-3|-
TGTGCCAGCAGCCCCCTTAGCGGAGGCGGCACAGATACGCAGTATTTT
CASSPLSGGGTDTQYF
>15|-|TRBV21-1|TRBJ2-1|-
TGTGCCAGCAGGCGTCCGGGACTAGCGAGCCGTGAGCAGTTCTTC
CASRRPGLASREQFF